The present T cell receptor (beta chain) was sequenced within a study of blood T cell repertoires in COVID-19. In this sample, this clone turned up a few times. The germline CDR1 and CDR2 sequences are SGHNT and YYREEE (reference sequence). CDR3 length: 14 residues. The V segment lost 3 bases and the J segment 6 bases; nucleotides outside the gene matches: 4. Profiled with immunoSEQ multiplex PCR; TCRdb holds only in-frame clones, not every one. The data show a few hundred thousand clones, 85% seen once. The sequence was obtained from a woman aged 18-29 years with acute or convalescent COVID-19. The sequenced material came from peripheral blood. V gene TRBV5-4 combines with J gene TRBJ1-5; TRBD1 matches 9 bases. This chain's CDR3 is CASSSGTGPQPQHF. The CDR3 coding sequence is TGTGCCAGCAGCTCTGGGACAGGGCCTCAGCCCCAGCATTTT.